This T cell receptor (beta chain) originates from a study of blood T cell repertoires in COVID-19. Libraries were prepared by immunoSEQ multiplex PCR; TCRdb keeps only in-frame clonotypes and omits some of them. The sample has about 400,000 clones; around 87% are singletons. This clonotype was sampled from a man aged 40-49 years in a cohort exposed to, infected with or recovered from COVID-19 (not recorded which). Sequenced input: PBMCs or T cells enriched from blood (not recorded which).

CDR3 bases: TGTGCCAGCAGCTTGTCTAGGACTAGCAGATACGAGCAGTACTTC. Protein sequence: CASSLSRTSRYEQYF. The chain has TRBV5-4 and TRBJ2-7, with TRBD2 matching over 8 bases. The CDR3 has 15 residues. Germline values: CDR1 SGHNT, CDR2 YYREEE (reference sequence). Trimming took 1 base from V and 4 from J; bases not matched to a gene: 7.